This TCR beta chain came from a study of shared clonotypes between healthy human individuals. Across the whole study: Aged between 18 and 49, the donors were a couple of women and three men. The study used three CD4 naive, three CD4 memory, two CD8 naive and one CD8 memory plate per donor. Notes on the study in general: Naive subsets generally exceeded memory subsets in estimated richness.

Turning to this clone: Antigen specificity is unknown.

Donors were Caucasian adults residing in Nashville, Tennessee, USA. Generated by immunoSEQ multiplex PCR, the TCRdb table keeps only in-frame clones and is missing some. This sample has about 1.5 million clones; approximately 98% occur once, and the top ten carry around 0.47%. Germline values: CDR1 SNHLY, CDR2 FYNNEI. Trimming removed 10 bases at V and 0 bases at J, with 12 bases between. CDR3 length: 13 amino acids. V usage is TRBV2 and J usage is TRBJ1-2, with D possibly being TRBD1 (5 bases). This receptor was obtained from a young man in good health. Specimen: naive CD4+ T cells sorted from blood. Subset: CD45RA+ positively selected. This CDR3 is CANRGDSNYGYTF. In DNA form, the CDR3 reads TGTGCCAACCGTGGGGACTCTAACTATGGCTACACCTTC.